Reported below is one T cell receptor beta chain. The antigen is not known. This specimen belongs to a study of cytomegalovirus exposure and HLA in healthy donors. Study overall: The roughly 670 first-cohort repertoires shared a platform with the 100 to 150 validation repertoires, as reported in a later analysis. Regarding the study as a whole: According to the study, 160 or so TCR beta chains were cytomegalovirus-associated. Reported performance of the classifier showed diagnosis of cytomegalovirus status with high specificity and sensitivity.

Libraries were prepared by immunoSEQ multiplex PCR; TCRdb keeps only in-frame clonotypes and omits some of them. The data contain about 57,000 clones, 89% of them singletons. Between the trimmed V and J ends, which lost 3 bases and 4 bases, there was a span of 13 bases. The CDR3 is 15 residues long. The germline CDR1 and CDR2 sequences are MGHDK and SYGVNS. These donors were members of the approximately 110-subject validation cohort, a group separate from the approximately 670-subject first cohort. The receptor's source is a woman under 30 in good health and CMV-seronegative. The specimen sequenced was PBMCs. The V and J genes are TRBV25-1 and TRBJ1-3; D is perhaps TRBD1 (5 bases). Written as DNA, the CDR3 is TGTGCCAGCAGTGATGCGGGGCGGCTGGGAAACACCATATATTTT. Protein product: CASSDAGRLGNTIYF.